The 9 T cell receptor beta chains in this list originate from one sample, sequenced in a study of T cell repertoires in cytomegalovirus infection. TCRdb recomputed calls from the reads with MiXCR, one row per CDR3 protein. The profile covers over 300,000 distinct CDR3 sequences, with around 9.5% appearing a single time and about 3.9% taken by the ten largest. What was sequenced was PBMCs. These receptors were obtained from a human donor in good health (CMV status not recorded). Some clones in this sample may be carry-over from other donors' samples.

The table lists this clonotype with a few counts. The V gene is TRBV7-3, the J gene TRBJ2-1, with a possible D match to TRBD1 (5 bases). CDR3 size: 16 residues. With 5 bases removed from V and 0 bases from J, the gap between germline ends came to 14 bases. Germline V gene lookup returns CDR1 SGHTA and CDR2 FQGTGA. The CDR3 DNA is TGTGCCAGCAGCCCCAGGGATGGCAGCTCCTACAATGAGCAGTTCTTC. Protein: CASSPRDGSSYNEQFF.

This clonotype was detected many times. The V gene is TRBV28, the J gene TRBJ2-2, with TRBD1 matching over 7 bases. Per the germline V gene, CDR1 is MDHEN and CDR2 is SYDVKM. The CDR3 sequence is 15 residues long. J was trimmed by 3 bases and V by 6 bases; bases with no gene match: 7. DNA of the CDR3: TGTGCCAGCAGGATTGGACAGGTCGACACCGGGGAGCTGTTTTTT. Its translation is CASRIGQVDTGELFF.

V usage is TRBV5-5 and J usage is TRBJ2-3, with D uncertain. Germline values: CDR1 SGHKS, CDR2 YYEKEE (reference sequence). V was shortened by 2 bases and J by 2 bases, with 9 bases between the two germline ends. CDR3 size: 14 residues. Here the CDR3 reads CASSFRATTDTQYF. The CDR3 region has the DNA TGTGCCAGCAGCTTTCGGGCTACCACAGATACGCAGTATTTT. The variable domain in full, with the rest retrieved from reference TRBV5-5 and TRBJ2-3, is DAGVTQSPTHLIKTRGQQVTLRCSPISGHKSVSWYQQVLGQGPQFIFQYYEKEERGRGNFPDRFSARQFPNYSSELNVNALLLGDSALYLCASSFRATTDTQYFGPGTRLTVL.

At least ten counts were recorded for this clonotype. The genes are TRBV7-3 and TRBJ2-1, with unresolved D. CDR3 length: 17 amino acids. V dropped 2 bases and J dropped 4 bases, with 18 bases sitting between them. Germline V lookup: CDR1 SGHTA, CDR2 FQGTGA. The CDR3 spells CASSLEIPGIVYNEQFF. The DNA of the CDR3 is TGTGCCAGCAGCTTAGAAATTCCGGGTATTGTTTACAATGAGCAGTTCTTC. The full variable domain, its missing parts supplied by reference TRBV7-3 and TRBJ2-1, is GAGVSQTPSNKVTEKGKYVELRCDPISGHTALYWYRQSLGQGPEFLIYFQGTGAADDSGLPNDRFFAVRPEGSVSTLKIQRTERGDSAVYLCASSLEIPGIVYNEQFFGPGTRLTVL.

The J gene is TRBJ2-1, the V gene TRBV12-3 or TRBV12-4; D is unclear. The CDR3 is made up of 13 amino acids. V lost 7 bases and J lost 4, with 11 bases in between. CDR3 sequence: CASTLLEYNEQFF. The CDR3 DNA reads as TGTGCCAGCACCTTACTTGAATACAATGAGCAGTTCTTC.

CDR3 in amino acids: CAWSVTGLNTEAFF. In DNA form, the CDR3 reads TGTGCCTGGAGTGTGACAGGGCTGAACACTGAAGCTTTCTTT. The chain employs TRBV30 and TRBJ1-1; 7 bases are a match to TRBD1. Germline lookup yields CDR1 GTSNPN and CDR2 SVGIG (reference sequence). The V gene end was trimmed by 0 bases and the J gene end by 0 bases; junction bases not matched to a gene: 1. The CDR3 has 14 residues.

This clonotype was seen many times. V and J are TRBV7-2 and TRBJ2-7, with 9 bases identical to TRBD1. V dropped 5 bases and J dropped 5; count of bases not matched to a gene: 10. Germline V gene lookup returns CDR1 SGHTA and CDR2 FQGNSA. The CDR3 covers 15 residues. This CDR3 reads CASSPGDRALDEQYF. DNA for the CDR3: TGTGCCAGCAGCCCAGGGGACAGGGCGTTAGACGAGCAGTACTTC.

This clonotype was recorded a few times. The chain uses TRBV7-6 and TRBJ2-7, with TRBD1 matching 7 bases. V lost 5 bases and J lost 5; bases outside the gene matches: 12. The germline gives CDR1 SGHVS, CDR2 FNYEAQ. The CDR3 has 15 amino acids. The CDR3: CASSPMTGTVHEQYF. CDR3 nucleotides: TGTGCCAGCAGCCCTATGACAGGGACGGTCCACGAGCAGTACTTC.

The chain joins TRBV28 to TRBJ2-2; D unresolved. Germline loops: CDR1 MDHEN, CDR2 SYDVKM. Trimming removed 6 bases at V and 2 bases at J, with 10 bases between. CDR3 length: 14 residues. Written as DNA, the CDR3 is TGTGCCAGCAGCCTCCGGGTTAACACCGGGGAGCTGTTTTTT. It codes for CASSLRVNTGELFF. Together with reference TRBV28 and TRBJ2-2, the CDR3 gives the full variable domain: DVKVTQSSRYLVKRTGEKVFLECVQDMDHENMFWYRQDPGLGLRLIYFSYDVKMKEKGDIPEGYSVSREKKERFSLILESASTNQTSMYLCASSLRVNTGELFFGEGSRLTVL.